The clone carrying this TCR beta chain was detected many times. Its target is unknown. TCR beta rearrangements were amplified from peripheral blood genomic DNA. TRB rearrangements spanning V, D and J were amplified using mixed TRB-A/B primers. Each CDR3 protein gets one entry after TCRdb re-called the multiplex PCR reads with MiXCR. The sample consists of 10,000 to 15,000 distinct CDR3 sequences, around 30% of them appearing once. This entry is derived from a study of T cell repertoires in aging, cancer and after chemotherapy. Study at large: Patients with chronic lymphocytic leukemia were sampled before and after fludarabine- or bendamustine-based chemotherapy.

Overall study findings and caveats: Untreated cancer patients had significantly lower blood TCR diversity than age-matched healthy donors. In cancer patients, declining TCR diversity with age involved lost richness and lost evenness. No conclusions about immunological memory after chemotherapy can be drawn from the repertoire data.

This CDR3 spans 12 amino acids. V dropped 10 bases and J dropped 7; count of bases not matched to a gene: 4. The germline CDR1 and CDR2 sequences are MNHEY and SMNVEV (reference sequence). The chain recombines TRBV27 with TRBJ1-2, with TRBD1 matching over 12 bases. The specimen was blood. This TCR derives from a human donor with a blood cancer. In DNA, the CDR3 is TGTGCCACGGGACAGGGGGCGGGTGGCTACACCTTC. This codes for CATGQGAGGYTF.